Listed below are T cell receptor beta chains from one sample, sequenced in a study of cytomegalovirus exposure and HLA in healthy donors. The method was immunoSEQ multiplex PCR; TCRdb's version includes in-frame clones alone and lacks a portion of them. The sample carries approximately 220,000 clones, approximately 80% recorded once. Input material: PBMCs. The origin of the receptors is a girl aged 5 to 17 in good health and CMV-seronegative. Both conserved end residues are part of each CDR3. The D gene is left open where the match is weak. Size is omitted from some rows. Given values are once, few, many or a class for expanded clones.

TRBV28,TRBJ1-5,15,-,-,CASSEEGLSNQPQHF,TGTGCCAGCAGCGAGGAGGGGTTAAGCAATCAGCCCCAGCATTTT
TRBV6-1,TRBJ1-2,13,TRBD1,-,CASSETGDRGYTF,TGTGCCAGCAGCGAGACAGGGGACCGTGGCTACACCTTC
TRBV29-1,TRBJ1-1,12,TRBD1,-,CSAGTGGPEAFF,TGCAGCGCGGGGACAGGGGGTCCCGAAGCTTTCTTT
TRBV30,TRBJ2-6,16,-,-,CAWSAAGLSGANVLTF,TGTGCCTGGAGTGCGGCGGGTCTATCTGGGGCCAACGTCCTGACTTTC
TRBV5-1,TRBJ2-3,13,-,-,CASSYRSTDTQYF,TGCGCCAGCAGCTATCGTAGCACAGATACGCAGTATTTT
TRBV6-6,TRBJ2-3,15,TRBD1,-,CASRPGTGGSDTQYF,TGTGCCAGCAGACCCGGGACAGGGGGTTCAGATACGCAGTATTTT
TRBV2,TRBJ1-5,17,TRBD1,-,CASSAEPGTGPEEPQHF,TGTGCCAGCAGCGCTGAACCCGGGACAGGACCGGAGGAGCCCCAGCATTTT
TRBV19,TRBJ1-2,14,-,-,CASTPGQGLYGYTF,TGTGCCAGCACCCCGGGGCAGGGGTTATACGGCTACACCTTC
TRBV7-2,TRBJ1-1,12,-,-,CASSLNLYEAFF,TGTGCCAGCAGCTTAAATCTATATGAAGCTTTCTTT
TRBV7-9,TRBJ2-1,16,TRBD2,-,CASTIPSGGAGRKQFF,TGTGCCAGCACCATCCCCAGCGGGGGGGCTGGGAGAAAGCAGTTCTTC
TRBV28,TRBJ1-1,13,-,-,CASSPQDRTEAFF,TGTGCCAGCAGTCCTCAAGACAGAACTGAAGCTTTCTTT
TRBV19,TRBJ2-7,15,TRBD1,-,CASSLGQGLSYEQYF,TGTGCCAGTAGCCTCGGACAGGGGCTTTCCTACGAGCAGTACTTC
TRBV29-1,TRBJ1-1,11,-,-,CSVGTPYEAFF,TGCAGCGTTGGGACACCCTACGAAGCTTTCTTT
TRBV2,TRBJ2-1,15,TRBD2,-,CASSEVASGDNEQFF,TGTGCCAGCAGTGAGGTTGCTAGCGGGGACAATGAGCAGTTCTTC
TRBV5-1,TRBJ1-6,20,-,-,CASSHREDWLETLYNSPLHF,TGCGCCAGCAGCCATCGGGAGGATTGGCTGGAAACACTATATAATTCACCCCTCCACTTT
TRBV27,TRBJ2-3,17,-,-,CASSSTGGSPIADTQYF,TGTGCCAGCAGTTCCACAGGCGGTTCACCCATTGCAGATACGCAGTATTTT
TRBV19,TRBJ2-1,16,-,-,CASSIDGTWGNNEQFF,TGTGCCAGTAGTATAGACGGGACTTGGGGAAACAATGAGCAGTTCTTC
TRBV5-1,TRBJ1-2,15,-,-,CASSPNRERERGYTF,TGCGCCAGCAGCCCAAACAGGGAAAGAGAGCGTGGCTACACCTTC
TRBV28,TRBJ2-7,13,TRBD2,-,CASSLSRGGEQYF,TGTGCCAGCAGTTTATCGCGCGGGGGCGAGCAGTACTTC
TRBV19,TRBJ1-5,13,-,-,CASTDRSYQPQHF,TGTGCCAGTACTGACAGGAGCTATCAGCCCCAGCATTTT
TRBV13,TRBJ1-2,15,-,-,CASSLAAAGNYGYTF,TGTGCCAGCAGCTTAGCGGCCGCGGGGAACTATGGCTACACCTTC
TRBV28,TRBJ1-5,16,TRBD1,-,CASSSTRQGLNQPQHF,TGTGCCAGCAGTTCCACTCGACAGGGTCTCAATCAGCCCCAGCATTTT
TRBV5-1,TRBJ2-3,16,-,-,CASSLTAGQRTDTQYF,TGCGCCAGCAGCTTGACGGCGGGGCAACGCACAGATACGCAGTATTTT
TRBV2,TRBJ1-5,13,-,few,CASMNRDDQPQHF,TGTGCCAGCATGAACAGGGATGATCAGCCCCAGCATTTT
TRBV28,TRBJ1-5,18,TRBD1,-,CASSLWTGGTGGDQPQHF,TGTGCCAGCAGTTTATGGACGGGAGGGACAGGGGGTGATCAGCCCCAGCATTTT
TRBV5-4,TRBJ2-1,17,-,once,CASSSLLWRESYNEQFF,TGTGCCAGCAGCTCCCTACTGTGGCGGGAATCGTACAATGAGCAGTTCTTC
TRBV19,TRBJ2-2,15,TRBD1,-,CASRGQGGNTGELFF,TGTGCCAGTAGAGGACAGGGCGGGAACACCGGGGAGCTGTTTTTT
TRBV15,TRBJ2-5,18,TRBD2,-,CATSRDILMAGGGETQYF,TGTGCCACCAGCAGAGATATCCTGATGGCGGGGGGCGGGGAGACCCAGTACTTC
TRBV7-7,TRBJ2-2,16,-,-,CASSLNPAENTGELFF,TGTGCCAGCAGCTTAAATCCAGCGGAGAACACCGGGGAGCTGTTTTTT
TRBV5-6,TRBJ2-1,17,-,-,CASSLDYRGFYYNEQFF,TGTGCCAGCAGCTTGGATTATCGGGGGTTTTACTACAATGAGCAGTTCTTC
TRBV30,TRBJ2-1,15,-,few,CAWNGWASSYNEQFF,TGTGCCTGGAATGGGTGGGCCAGCTCCTACAATGAGCAGTTCTTC
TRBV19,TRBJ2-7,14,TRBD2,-,CASSTGTSWSEQYF,TGTGCCAGTAGTACAGGGACTAGCTGGAGCGAGCAGTACTTC
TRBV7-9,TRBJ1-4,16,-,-,CASSLEGAATNEKLFF,TGTGCCAGCTCGCTCGAAGGAGCTGCAACTAATGAAAAACTGTTTTTT
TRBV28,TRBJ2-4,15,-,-,CASSSQDIAKNIQYF,TGTGCCAGCAGTTCCCAGGATATAGCCAAAAACATTCAGTACTTC
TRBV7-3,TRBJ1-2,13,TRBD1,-,CASSSGQGYGYTF,TGTGCCAGCAGCTCGGGACAGGGCTATGGCTACACCTTC
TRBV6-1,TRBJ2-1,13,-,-,CASTSDSHNEQFF,TGTGCCAGCACCAGCGACAGTCACAATGAGCAGTTCTTC
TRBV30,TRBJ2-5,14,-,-,CAWTWPNNQETQYF,TGTGCCTGGACCTGGCCGAACAACCAAGAGACCCAGTACTTC
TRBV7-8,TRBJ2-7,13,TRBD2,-,CASSLGGGYEQYF,TGTGCCAGCAGCTTAGGCGGGGGGTACGAGCAGTACTTC
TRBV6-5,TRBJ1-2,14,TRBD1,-,CASRNRGLGYGYTF,TGTGCCAGCAGGAACAGGGGGCTCGGCTATGGCTACACCTTC
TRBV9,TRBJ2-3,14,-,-,CASGGGGWGDTQYF,TGTGCCAGTGGTGGAGGAGGTTGGGGAGATACGCAGTATTTT
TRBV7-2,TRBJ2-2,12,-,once,CASSLFLGELFF,TGTGCCAGCAGCTTATTCCTCGGGGAGCTGTTTTTT
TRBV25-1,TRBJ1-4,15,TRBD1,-,CASSEWGTGNEKLFF,TGTGCCAGCAGTGAATGGGGGACAGGGAATGAAAAACTGTTTTTT
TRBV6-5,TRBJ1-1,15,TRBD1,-,CASSYRKGQGHGAFF,TGTGCCAGCAGTTACCGCAAAGGACAGGGGCACGGAGCTTTCTTT
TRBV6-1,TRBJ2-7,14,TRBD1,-,CASSEGTGAYEQYF,TGTGCCAGCAGTGAGGGGACAGGGGCCTACGAGCAGTACTTC
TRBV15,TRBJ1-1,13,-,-,CATSRDPFPEAFF,TGTGCCACCAGCAGAGATCCTTTCCCTGAAGCTTTCTTT
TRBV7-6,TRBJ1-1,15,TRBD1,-,CASSIQDRGDTEAFF,TGTGCCAGCAGCATACAGGACAGGGGGGACACTGAAGCTTTCTTT
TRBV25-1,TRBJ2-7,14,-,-,CASSEYTISGLQYF,TGTGCCAGCAGTGAATATACGATCTCAGGATTGCAGTACTTC
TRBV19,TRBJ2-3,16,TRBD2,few,CASSTSGTSGVDTQYF,TGTGCCAGTAGTACTTCCGGGACTAGCGGGGTGGATACGCAGTATTTT
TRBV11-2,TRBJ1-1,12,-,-,CASSLAGGGAFF,TGTGCCAGCAGCTTAGCGGGTGGTGGAGCTTTCTTT
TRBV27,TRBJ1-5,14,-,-,CASSLRGWNQPQHF,TGTGCCAGCAGTTTAAGGGGGTGGAATCAGCCCCAGCATTTT